Described below is a single T cell receptor (beta chain) sequence and its context. The sample belongs to a study of cytomegalovirus exposure and HLA in healthy donors. The length of the CDR3 is 13 residues. The V end was cut by 4 bases, the J end by 6 bases, with 12 bases between. Germline V gene data show CDR1 as LGHNA and CDR2 as YNFKEQ. The PCR contained 60 Vbeta and 13 Jbeta primers. Clones were sequenced by immunoSEQ multiplex PCR, and TCRdb holds only the in-frame ones, with some missing. The sample lists approximately 100,000 clones; 74% were seen once. This chain connects TRBV4-2 to TRBJ1-1; D unresolved. Sequencing input: PBMCs. The source is a man in his forties or fifties in good health and CMV-seropositive. CDR3 nucleotide sequence: TGTGCCAGCAGCCCGTGGGGAGGCCCTGAAGCTTTCTTT. Translated: CASSPWGGPEAFF.